These 14 T cell receptor beta chains were sequenced from one sample in a study of cytomegalovirus exposure and HLA in healthy donors. The PCR used 60 Vbeta and 13 Jbeta primers. This table comes from immunoSEQ multiplex PCR, and its TCRdb copy is limited to in-frame clones, with some not included. The table lists 150,000 to 200,000 clones, roughly 80% of them singletons. The sequencing input was PBMCs. These receptors all come from a male donor in good health and CMV-seronegative.

The chain recombines TRBV11-2 with TRBJ2-7, with TRBD1 matching over 10 bases. Per germline, CDR1 SGHAT and CDR2 FQNNGV. The CDR3 length is 18 residues. Trimming at V came to 1 base and at J to 4 bases, leaving 13 bases not matched to a gene. CDR3 region: CASSLVARRQGAVYEQYF. The CDR3 DNA reads as TGTGCCAGCAGCTTAGTGGCTAGGAGACAGGGGGCGGTGTACGAGCAGTACTTC.

This chain joins TRBV5-6 and TRBJ1-2, with 8 bases matching TRBD1. This CDR3 is built from 15 residues. Germline V gene data show CDR1 as SGHDT and CDR2 as YYEEEE. V trimming: 0 bases; J trimming: 6 bases; junction bases outside the gene matches: 7. The CDR3 loop is CASSLVGTGGNGYTF. CDR3 sequence (DNA): TGTGCCAGCAGCTTGGTGGGCACAGGGGGAAATGGCTACACCTTC.

This clone was recorded a few times. The chain employs TRBV5-1 and TRBJ2-1; 9 bases fit TRBD1. With V trimmed by 4 bases and J by 4 bases, 6 bases remained unmatched. The CDR3 totals 15 residues. The V gene's germline CDR1 is SGHRS and CDR2 YFSETQ. The CDR3 coding sequence is TGCGCCAGCAGCCATCCGGGACAGGGATACAATGAGCAGTTCTTC. It encodes CASSHPGQGYNEQFF. The full variable domain, in which reference TRBV5-1 and TRBJ2-1 provide the parts outside the CDR3, is KAGVTQTPRYLIKTRGQQVTLSCSPISGHRSVSWYQQTPGQGLQFLFEYFSETQRNKGNFPGRFSGRQFSNSRSEMNVSTLELGDSALYLCASSHPGQGYNEQFFGPGTRLTVL.

The chain is built from TRBV19 and TRBJ2-1, with 8 bases fitting TRBD2. This CDR3 region has 15 residues. Germline loops: CDR1 LNHDA, CDR2 SQIVND (reference sequence). V dropped 8 bases and J dropped 7; count of bases not matched to a gene: 13. CDR3 DNA: TGTGCCAGTCTCCGCCAAGCGGGGGTTTCGAATGAGCAGTTCTTC. Translating it yields CASLRQAGVSNEQFF.

V usage is TRBV30 and J usage is TRBJ1-2, with no clear D. The CDR3 loop spans 13 amino acids. V was shortened by 5 bases and J by 4 bases, with 14 bases between the two germline ends. CDR1 is GTSNPN, CDR2 SVGIG, per germline (reference sequence). The CDR3 DNA reads TGTGCCTGGGGAGGTGGACTGAGCTATGGCTACACCTTC. Amino acids: CAWGGGLSYGYTF.

The chain uses TRBV19 and TRBJ1-4, with TRBD1 as a possible D gene (5 bases). CDR1 and CDR2 from the germline V gene are LNHDA and SQIVND (reference sequence). The CDR3 has 17 amino acids. Trimming took off 4 bases at V and 7 bases at J, with 22 bases between the two ends. In DNA, the CDR3 is TGTGCCAGTAGTAATGGTGGGGCGGCGGACGAAGGTGAAAAACTGTTTTTT. Translation: CASSNGGAADEGEKLFF.

The rearrangement uses TRBV6-1 and TRBJ2-7; D is ambiguous. There are 17 residues in the CDR3. Deletions cut 0 bases from V and 0 bases from J, with 15 bases between. Per the germline V gene, CDR1 is MNHNS and CDR2 is SASEGT. The CDR3 bases are TGTGCCAGCAGTGAAGCTTCTGCAGGCTTGAGCTCCTACGAGCAGTACTTC. The encoded protein is CASSEASAGLSSYEQYF.

The chain links TRBV10-3 to TRBJ2-1, with TRBD2 matching over 15 bases. The CDR3 is 19 amino acids. Germline V gives CDR1 ENHRY, CDR2 SYGVKD. J lost 9 bases, V lost 7 bases, and 19 bases had no gene match. The CDR3 spells CAIKAPRTSGRADGGEQFF. In nucleotides, the CDR3 is TGTGCCATCAAAGCCCCCCGGACTAGCGGGAGGGCCGATGGGGGTGAGCAGTTCTTC.

This chain links TRBV9 with TRBJ1-3, with D perhaps matching TRBD1 (6 bases). V lost 3 bases and J lost 0, with 13 bases in between. The CDR3 is 16 residues long. Germline CDR1 SGDLS, CDR2 YYNGEE. The CDR3 DNA follows: TGTGCCAGCAGCGGGGGGGGGCGGAACTCTGGAAACACCATATATTTT. It codes for CASSGGGRNSGNTIYF.

CDR3 loop: CASSTLPGRLAGAGDEQFF. The DNA of the CDR3 is TGTGCCAGTAGTACCTTGCCAGGAAGACTAGCGGGAGCGGGGGATGAGCAGTTCTTC. The chain links TRBV19 to TRBJ2-1, with TRBD2 identical over 12 bases. The trim removed 4 bases at V and 8 bases at J, leaving 18 bases unmatched. Germline V gene lookup returns CDR1 LNHDA and CDR2 SQIVND (reference sequence). The length of the CDR3 is 19 residues.

This clone turned up a few times. V and J are TRBV5-6 and TRBJ2-3, with TRBD1 matching over 8 bases. This CDR3 contains 19 residues. From germline, CDR1 is SGHDT and CDR2 YYEEEE. V was pared by 2 bases and J by 0 bases, with 14 bases of the junction left unmatched. In DNA, the CDR3 is TGTGCCAGCAGCTTTCCTTCGCCCTGGGACAGGCATAGCACAGATACGCAGTATTTT. This gives the protein CASSFPSPWDRHSTDTQYF.

This chain uses TRBV6-5 with TRBJ1-3; 7 bases match TRBD1. V trimming: 7 bases; J trimming: 0 bases; junction bases outside the gene matches: 6. Germline-derived CDR1 and CDR2 are MNHEY and SVGAGI. The CDR3 sequence is 15 residues long. In DNA, the CDR3 is TGTGCCAGCATTTCAGGGACAGCCTCTGGAAACACCATATATTTT. It encodes CASISGTASGNTIYF.

On this clone itself: An end of the junction does not agree with germline; a read error may underlie this. The chain carries TRBV7-9 and TRBJ1-1; D is unclear. This CDR3 region has 15 residues. The germline gives CDR1 SEHNR, CDR2 FQNEAQ (reference sequence). CDR3 DNA sequence: TGTTCCAGCAGCTTAGCGCTGGCTGGGAACACTGAAGCTTTCTTT. It specifies CSSSLALAGNTEAFF.

V usage is TRBV21-1 and J usage is TRBJ1-2; the DNA was not used to check the table's D call, TRBD1. TRBV21-1 is a recognized pseudogene. The CDR3 spans 14 residues. CDR3 protein: CASIRQGADYGYTF. CDR3 bases: TGTGCCAGCATCCGACAGGGGGCGGACTATGGCTACACCTTC.